The rows below give T cell receptor beta chains drawn from one sample of a study of Tregs in tolerant kidney transplant recipients. The method was immunoSEQ multiplex PCR; TCRdb's version includes in-frame clones alone and lacks a portion of them. The sample lists tens of thousands of clones, 80% to 90% occurring once. The sample here was Tregs from blood, taken before the transplant. The receptors here all came from a human donor who received a combined kidney and bone marrow transplant. Both conserved end residues are part of each CDR3. A D gene is named only where the DNA matches it firmly.

>NA|TRBJ1-2|12|TRBV30
TGTGCCTGGAGTGTCTTCTCCGGGGCTGGCACCTTC
CAWSVFSGAGTF
>NA|TRBJ2-1|15|TRBV11-2
TGTGCCAGCAGCCGCCTCAAGTTGGGTGCCAATGAGCAGTTCTTC
CASSRLKLGANEQFF
>NA|TRBJ1-2|14|TRBV7-2
TGTGCCAGCAGCCAAGGGCCAGGGGCTTATGGCTACACCTTC
CASSQGPGAYGYTF
>TRBD2|TRBJ2-1|16|TRBV7-2
TGTGCCAGCAGCCCGGGGCGGGGGTCGAGCTACAATGAGCAGTTCTTC
CASSPGRGSSYNEQFF
>NA|TRBJ1-1|15|TRBV4-3
TGCGCCAGCAGCCTAGGGGGGGGGATGAACACTGAAGCTTTCTTT
CASSLGGGMNTEAFF
>NA|TRBJ1-1|14|TRBV7-6
TGTGCCAGCAGTCTAGGGGCAGGGAACACTGAAGCTTTCTTT
CASSLGAGNTEAFF
>NA|TRBJ1-5|14|TRBV28
TGTGCCAGCAGTTTAGGGGCCAGATATCAGCCCCAGCATTTT
CASSLGARYQPQHF
>NA|TRBJ1-1|17|TRBV30
TGTGCCTGGAGTCACCCCCTCGGACGCCGCCCAAACACTGAAGCTTTCTTT
CAWSHPLGRRPNTEAFF
>TRBD2|TRBJ2-3|18|TRBV7-2
TGTGCCAGCAGCTTAAGACTAGCGGGGGGTTGGAGCACAGATACGCAGTATTTT
CASSLRLAGGWSTDTQYF
>TRBD1|TRBJ2-7|15|TRBV14
TGTGCCAGCAGCCAAGTACGACAGGGGGGCTACGAGCAGTACTTC
CASSQVRQGGYEQYF
>TRBD1|TRBJ2-7|16|TRBV5-1
TGCGCCAGCAGCCATACCCCGGGACAGGCGACCTACGAGCAGTACTTC
CASSHTPGQATYEQYF